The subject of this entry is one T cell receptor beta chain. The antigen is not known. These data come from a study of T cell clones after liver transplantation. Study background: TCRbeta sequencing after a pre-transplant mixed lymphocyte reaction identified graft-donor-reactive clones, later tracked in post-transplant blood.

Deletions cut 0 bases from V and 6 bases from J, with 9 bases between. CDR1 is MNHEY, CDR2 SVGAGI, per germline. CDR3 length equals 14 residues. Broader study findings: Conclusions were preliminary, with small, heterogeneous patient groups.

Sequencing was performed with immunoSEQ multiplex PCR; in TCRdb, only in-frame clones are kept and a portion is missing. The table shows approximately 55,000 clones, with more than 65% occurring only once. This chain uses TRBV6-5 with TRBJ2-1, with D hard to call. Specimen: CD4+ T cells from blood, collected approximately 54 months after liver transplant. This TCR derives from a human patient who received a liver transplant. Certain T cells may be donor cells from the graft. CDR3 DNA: TGTGCCAGCAGTTACTCGAGGCTAGTCAATGAGCAGTTCTTC. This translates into CASSYSRLVNEQFF.